These 29 T cell receptor beta chains share one sample of origin, sequenced in a study of blood T cell repertoires in COVID-19. Produced via immunoSEQ multiplex PCR; TCRdb's table is partial and in-frame only. This table has roughly 95,000 clones, about nine tenths appearing once. Material: peripheral blood. The receptor source for this set is a woman in her 50s in a cohort sampled during active COVID-19.

The genes are TRBV15 and TRBJ1-5; D perhaps matches TRBD1 (5 bases). Between the trimmed V and J ends, which lost 1 base and 5 bases, there was a span of 15 bases. Germline CDR1 reads LNHNV; CDR2 reads YYDKDF (reference sequence). This CDR3 has 16 residues. The CDR3 region is CATSRVPGNGYQPQHF. CDR3 DNA sequence: TGTGCCACCAGCAGAGTGCCAGGGAATGGCTATCAGCCCCAGCATTTT.

CDR3 region: CASPGQGAWTNTGELFF. CDR3 DNA sequence: TGTGCCAGCCCCGGACAGGGGGCTTGGACGAACACCGGGGAGCTGTTTTTT. V gene TRBV7-8 combines with J gene TRBJ2-2, with TRBD1 matching 11 bases. Germline CDR1 reads SGHVS; CDR2 reads FQNEAQ. With 8 bases clipped from V and 0 bases from J, the junction kept 8 bases outside the gene matches. The length of the CDR3 is 17 residues.

This chain uses TRBV7-9 with TRBJ1-2; D may be TRBD1 (6 bases). Germline-derived CDR1 and CDR2 are SEHNR and FQNEAQ (reference sequence). The ends were cut back, 5 bases at V and 0 bases at J, with 22 bases in the middle. There are 18 residues in the CDR3. The CDR3 region is CASSRISLMGAPNYGYTF. CDR3 nucleotide sequence: TGTGCCAGCAGCCGGATTTCTCTGATGGGGGCCCCTAACTATGGCTACACCTTC.

The chain carries TRBV19 and TRBJ1-6; D may be TRBD1 (6 bases). Germline assignment: CDR1 LNHDA and CDR2 SQIVND (reference sequence). The CDR3 consists of 13 residues. The V and J ends lost 5 bases and 9 bases respectively, with 11 bases between them. The DNA for the CDR3 is TGTGCCAGTAGTGTTAACAGGGCTTCACCCCTCCACTTT. Protein product: CASSVNRASPLHF.

The chain uses TRBV28 and TRBJ1-1; D call uncertain. Germline CDR1 and CDR2: MDHEN and SYDVKM. With 0 bases removed from V and 1 base from J, the gap between germline ends came to 9 bases. CDR3 length: 15 residues. CDR3: CASSLWTPGNTEAFF. CDR3 DNA sequence: TGTGCCAGCAGTTTATGGACCCCAGGGAACACTGAAGCTTTCTTT.

J is TRBJ2-1 and V is TRBV27; 10 nucleotides match TRBD2. Germline V gene data show CDR1 as MNHEY and CDR2 as SMNVEV (reference sequence). With 1 base clipped from V and 5 bases from J, the junction kept 2 bases outside the gene matches. The CDR3 spans 15 residues. This CDR3 reads CASSLWLAGDNEQFF. The CDR3 nucleotides read TGTGCCAGCAGTTTATGGCTAGCGGGGGACAATGAGCAGTTCTTC.

This clone was found a few times. CDR3 coding DNA: TGTGCCAGCAGTCAGACAGGGGGCTGGTATGGCTACACCTTC. It specifies CASSQTGGWYGYTF. The chain joins TRBV13 to TRBJ1-2; the match to TRBD1 covers 10 bases. The CDR3 is 14 residues long. In germline, CDR1 is PRHDT, CDR2 FYEKMQ (reference sequence). V shed 6 bases, J shed 5 bases, and the junction held 6 bases outside the gene matches.

The chain is built from TRBV27 and TRBJ2-2, with 8 bases lining up with TRBD2. V gave up 10 bases and J gave up 4 bases; unmatched junction bases: 5. Germline CDR1 and CDR2: MNHEY and SMNVEV (reference sequence). The CDR3 spans 13 residues. The DNA of the CDR3 is TGTGCCACTCGGGGGGGAGGCACCGGGGAGCTGTTTTTT. Translated: CATRGGGTGELFF.

This clone was found a few times. The chain recombines TRBV2 with TRBJ2-1, with a possible D match to TRBD2 (5 bases). Germline V lookup: CDR1 SNHLY, CDR2 FYNNEI. V was trimmed by 7 bases and J by 0 bases, leaving 13 bases between them. This CDR3 region has 15 residues. CDR3 residues: CASTSDFSSYNEQFF. The DNA for the CDR3 is TGTGCCAGCACCTCGGACTTCAGCTCCTACAATGAGCAGTTCTTC. The full variable domain, rest sourced from reference TRBV2 and TRBJ2-1, is EPEVTQTPSHQVTQMGQEVILRCVPISNHLYFYWYRQILGQKVEFLVSFYNNEISEKSEIFDDQFSVERPDGSNFTLKIRSTKLEDSAMYFCASTSDFSSYNEQFFGPGTRLTVL.

This clone came up a few times. The chain carries TRBV10-3 and TRBJ1-6; maybe TRBD1 (5 bases). Per the germline V gene, CDR1 is ENHRY and CDR2 is SYGVKD. This CDR3 is built from 15 residues. V was trimmed by 6 bases and J by 3 bases, leaving 12 bases between them. The CDR3 coding sequence is TGTGCCATCAGGGGGGGACTAAACTATAATTCACCCCTCCACTTT. It is translated as CAIRGGLNYNSPLHF.

This chain joins TRBV18 and TRBJ2-5; possible D gene TRBD1, 5 bases. Germline V gene sequence: CDR1 KGHSH, CDR2 LQKENI. The CDR3 has 15 residues. V shed 0 bases and J shed 1 base, with 9 bases lying between them. The CDR3 spells CASSPPGQSQETQYF. As DNA, the CDR3 is TGTGCCAGCTCACCACCGGGGCAGAGCCAAGAGACCCAGTACTTC.

The CDR3: CASSTGGTMNTEAFF. For the CDR3, the DNA is TGTGCCAGTAGTACGGGGGGGACAATGAACACTGAAGCTTTCTTT. This chain links TRBV19 with TRBJ1-1; D is perhaps TRBD1 (6 bases). The CDR3 is made up of 15 amino acids. CDR1 LNHDA and CDR2 SQIVND come from the germline V gene (reference sequence). The V and J ends lost 4 bases and 0 bases respectively, with 12 bases between them.

The chain links TRBV5-1 to TRBJ2-7; 7 nucleotides match TRBD1. The germline V gene encodes CDR1 SGHRS and CDR2 YFSETQ. The CDR3 has 17 amino acids. After removal of 6 bases from V and 3 bases from J, the junction contained 18 bases not matched to a gene. Here the CDR3 DNA reads TGCGCCAGCAACCCGACAGGGAGCAGATCCCTCCTCTACGAGCAGTACTTC. Amino acid sequence: CASNPTGSRSLLYEQYF.

This clone was seen only once. This chain uses TRBV6-6 with TRBJ1-6; TRBD1 matches 8 bases. Germline V gene sequence: CDR1 MNHNY, CDR2 SVGAGI (reference sequence). The length of the CDR3 is 14 residues. Trimming removed 7 bases from V and 7 bases from J; junction bases left unmatched: 6. CDR3 amino acids: CASKLDRGNSPLHF. DNA for the CDR3: TGTGCCAGCAAATTAGACAGGGGAAATTCACCCCTCCACTTT.

The chain uses TRBV10-3 and TRBJ2-5; 7 bases map to TRBD1. CDR3 length equals 14 residues. The V and J ends lost 5 bases and 1 base, in that order; junction bases with no gene match: 4. Germline V gene sequence: CDR1 ENHRY, CDR2 SYGVKD. The CDR3 loop reads CAISLRDSQETQYF. CDR3 DNA: TGTGCCATCAGTCTACGGGACAGCCAAGAGACCCAGTACTTC.

This chain uses TRBV9 with TRBJ1-5, with 7 bases that match TRBD1. Germline CDR1 is SGDLS and CDR2 is YYNGEE. After removal of 0 bases from V and 4 bases from J, the junction contained 4 bases not matched to a gene. The length of the CDR3 is 15 residues. This CDR3 reads CASSVVGQPNQPQHF. In DNA form, the CDR3 reads TGTGCCAGCAGCGTAGTGGGACAGCCTAATCAGCCCCAGCATTTT.

This clone appeared a single time. The chain couples TRBV6-5 to TRBJ2-7, with D maybe TRBD1 (6 bases). Germline lookup yields CDR1 MNHEY and CDR2 SVGAGI. CDR3 length: 13 residues. The ends were cut back, 0 bases at V and 5 bases at J, with 8 bases in the middle. The CDR3 is CASSYSRGHEQYF. The DNA of the CDR3 is TGTGCCAGCAGTTACTCCAGGGGCCACGAGCAGTACTTC.

This chain uses TRBV27 with TRBJ1-5; 7 positions match TRBD1. This CDR3 contains 17 residues. CDR1 and CDR2 from the germline V gene are MNHEY and SMNVEV (reference sequence). V shed 3 bases and J 0 bases; nucleotides not matched to a gene: 8. Here the CDR3 DNA reads TGTGCCAGCAGTTTTTCCTGGACAGGCTATAGCAATCAGCCCCAGCATTTT. Protein: CASSFSWTGYSNQPQHF.

V and J are TRBV5-8 and TRBJ1-1, with 7 positions matching TRBD1. The CDR3 sequence is 14 residues long. The V gene end was trimmed by 4 bases and the J gene end by 7 bases; junction bases not matched to a gene: 10. Germline-derived CDR1 and CDR2 are SGHTS and YDEGEE. This chain's CDR3 is CASSPPRRTGEAFF. In nucleotides, the CDR3 is TGTGCCAGCAGCCCCCCAAGGAGGACAGGTGAAGCTTTCTTT.

The rearrangement links TRBV7-9 to TRBJ1-2, with TRBD1 matching over 7 bases. Germline lookup yields CDR1 SEHNR and CDR2 FQNEAQ (reference sequence). J lost 2 bases, V lost 5 bases, and 8 bases had no gene match. This CDR3 comprises 15 residues. The CDR3 bases are TGTGCCAGCAGCGTAAACAGGGGAGGAAACTATGGCTACACCTTC. Residues: CASSVNRGGNYGYTF.

The gene calls are TRBV6-5 and TRBJ2-7; TRBD2 matches 7 bases. The trim removed 8 bases at V and 3 bases at J, leaving 13 bases unmatched. There are 15 residues in the CDR3. Germline V gene lookup returns CDR1 MNHEY and CDR2 SVGAGI. The CDR3 DNA sequence: TGTGCCAGCGGCAAAACAGCGGGGTTCAACTACGAGCAGTACTTC. Amino acids: CASGKTAGFNYEQYF.

The V and J genes are TRBV11-2 and TRBJ2-5; 8 nucleotides line up with TRBD1. The CDR3 contains 18 residues. Trimming removed 5 bases from V and 4 bases from J; junction bases left unmatched: 18. From germline, CDR1 is SGHAT and CDR2 FQNNGV. The CDR3 nucleotides read TGTGCCAGCAGCCCCACAGCGACCGGACAGGGTGTGGGAGAGACCCAGTACTTC. This gives the protein CASSPTATGQGVGETQYF.

This clone was seen only once. The V and J genes are TRBV23-1 and TRBJ2-7, with TRBD1 matching over 7 bases. TRBV23-1 is an open reading frame whose function is uncertain. The CDR3 consists of 13 residues. J was trimmed by 7 bases and V by 3 bases; bases with no gene match: 6. As DNA, the CDR3 is TGCGCCAGCAGTCATGCATCCAGGGGGGAGCAGTACTTC. The encoded protein is CASSHASRGEQYF.

This chain connects TRBV28 to TRBJ1-2, with D unresolved. Trimming left V 6 bases short and J 4 bases short, with 6 bases between. The CDR3 is 11 residues long. In germline, CDR1 is MDHEN, CDR2 SYDVKM. The CDR3 region is CASSAGYGYTF. CDR3 DNA: TGTGCCAGCAGCGCCGGCTATGGCTACACCTTC.

The V and J genes are TRBV5-1 and TRBJ1-1, with D uncertain. The V gene lost 2 bases and the J gene lost 0 bases, with 5 bases spanning the gap. The CDR3 is made up of 13 amino acids. The germline V gene has CDR1 SGHRS and CDR2 YFSETQ. As DNA, the CDR3 is TGCGCCAGCAGCTTCTACTTGAACACTGAAGCTTTCTTT. The encoded protein is CASSFYLNTEAFF.

The chain carries TRBV19 and TRBJ2-1; 12 nucleotides match TRBD2. Trimming cost V 5 bases and J 8 bases; bases outside gene matches: 10. Per the germline V gene, CDR1 is LNHDA and CDR2 is SQIVND (reference sequence). The CDR3 is 16 amino acids. The CDR3 here is CASSSETSGRFDEQFF. CDR3 in DNA: TGTGCCAGTAGTTCCGAGACTAGCGGGAGATTCGATGAGCAGTTCTTC.

The V and J genes are TRBV5-1 and TRBJ2-7, with TRBD2 matching 10 bases. V lost 4 bases, J lost 11 bases, and 12 bases stayed unmatched. Germline lookup yields CDR1 SGHRS and CDR2 YFSETQ. This CDR3 is built from 14 residues. The CDR3 DNA follows: TGCGCCAGCAGCCCCTTAGCGGGGGGCGCAGAAAAGTACTTC. Protein product: CASSPLAGGAEKYF.

The chain employs TRBV29-1 and TRBJ2-4, with TRBD2 matching 12 bases. V gave up 7 bases and J gave up 6 bases; unmatched junction bases: 13. This CDR3 has 16 amino acids. In germline, CDR1 is SQVTM, CDR2 ANQGSEA. The CDR3 protein is CSAKTSGRNLGNIQYF. The CDR3 nucleotides read TGCAGCGCCAAAACTAGCGGGAGGAATCTAGGAAACATTCAGTACTTC.

The rearrangement joins TRBV2 to TRBJ1-2; 7 bases align to TRBD1. The ends lost 1 base at V and 4 bases at J; junction bases unmatched: 3. This CDR3 is 14 amino acids long. Germline V CDR1 and CDR2: SNHLY, FYNNEI. In DNA, the CDR3 is TGTGCCAGCAGTGAAGGGACAGGATTCTATGGCTACACCTTC. Translating gives CASSEGTGFYGYTF.